This T cell receptor beta chain originates from a study of T-cell memory formation after mild COVID-19. General study points: Whether second-wave clones peaking at day 37 were SARS-CoV-2 specific went unconfirmed.

A note on this clonotype: Its specificity is unknown.

In TCRdb, the 5' RACE reads were re-called with MiXCR into one record per CDR3 protein. The table includes more than 300,000 distinct CDR3 sequences, about 13% detected once. V dropped 5 bases and J dropped 3 bases, with 13 bases sitting between them. CDR1 and CDR2 (germline): SGHVS, FQNEAQ. This CDR3 has 15 amino acids. This rearrangement joins TRBV7-8 to TRBJ1-4; D gene unclear. The origin of this receptor is a man aged 18 to 35 who had mild COVID-19 (a few samples of this study predate the infection). Cell type and time point are not known. Sequenced material: PBMCs or a T cell subset sorted from them (not recorded which). The chain's CDR3 is CASSRGRIPNEKLFF. The CDR3 coding sequence is TGTGCCAGCAGCAGAGGCCGAATCCCTAATGAAAAACTGTTTTTT. The full variable domain, rest sourced from reference TRBV7-8 and TRBJ1-4, is GAGVSQSPRYKVAKRGQDVALRCDPISGHVSLFWYQQALGQGPEFLTYFQNEAQLDKSGLPSDRFFAERPEGSVSTLKIQRTQQEDSAVYLCASSRGRIPNEKLFFGSGTQLSVL.